This T cell receptor beta chain originates from a study of T cell responses to AZD1222 COVID-19 vaccine. Study details: Whether given at about 4 or about 12 weeks, second doses were pooled. Study-wide findings and caveats: The donors showed a predominance of white British ancestry and of females, with possible underestimation of clonal diversity. Two doses of AZD1222 preceded a rise in Spike-specific TCR breadth and depth.

Trimming cost V 5 bases and J 4 bases, with 18 bases left between them. The CDR3 consists of 15 residues. CDR1 and CDR2 from the germline V gene are SGHTA and FQGNSA. This clone was seen only a few times. What it binds is not known. Method: immunoSEQ multiplex PCR; TCRdb's copy keeps in-frame clones and lacks some. The sample records around 110,000 clones, 80% to 90% being singletons. The chain couples TRBV7-2 to TRBJ2-7; D is possibly TRBD1 or TRBD2 (5 bases each). The material was peripheral blood, obtained on day 0 of AZD1222 vaccination. The sequence derives from an adult in good health. The CDR3 protein is CASSRSRGQLYEQYF. The CDR3 coding sequence is TGTGCCAGCAGCCGGTCGAGGGGCCAGCTATACGAGCAGTACTTC.